A selection of T cell receptor beta chains follows, all from one sample in a study of control samples from healthy donors and cancer patients. Clones were read by immunoSEQ multiplex PCR, and TCRdb kept only the in-frame ones, dropping some. This repertoire shows around 250,000 clones, over 70% found once; its top ten account for about 14%. Sample: PBMCs. The receptors stem from a woman aged 55-75 years with lung cancer. The CDR3 runs from the conserved cysteine through the conserved F or W. A D gene is named only where the DNA matches it firmly. Clone sizes are given selectively: once, few, many, or a class where the clone is expanded.

abundance: NA
j_gene: TRBJ2-1
d_gene: NA
v_gene: TRBV5-1
CDR3nt: TGCGCCAGCAGCTCGAATGGACAGAGCTCCTACAATGAGCAGTTCTTC
CDR3aa: CASSSNGQSSYNEQFF

abundance: many
j_gene: TRBJ2-5
d_gene: TRBD1
v_gene: TRBV2
CDR3nt: TGTGCCAGCAGTGATCAAGACAGGGCCCGGACCCAGTACTTC
CDR3aa: CASSDQDRARTQYF

abundance: NA
j_gene: TRBJ2-1
d_gene: TRBD2
v_gene: TRBV7-3
CDR3nt: TGTGCCAGCAGCCGTCTAGCGGGACAAGCCTACAATGAGCAGTTCTTC
CDR3aa: CASSRLAGQAYNEQFF

abundance: NA
j_gene: TRBJ1-6
d_gene: TRBD1
v_gene: TRBV7-8
CDR3nt: TGTGCCAGCAGCCCCCGGGGGGGACAGGGGAATAATTCACCCCTCCACTTT
CDR3aa: CASSPRGGQGNNSPLHF

abundance: NA
j_gene: TRBJ2-7
d_gene: TRBD1
v_gene: TRBV6-2/TRBV6-3
CDR3nt: TGTGCCAGCAGTTACACAGGGGGACCTTACGAGCAGTACTTC
CDR3aa: CASSYTGGPYEQYF

abundance: NA
j_gene: TRBJ2-7
d_gene: NA
v_gene: TRBV18
CDR3nt: TGTGCCAGCTCACCCGGACAGAGCTACGAGCAGTACTTC
CDR3aa: CASSPGQSYEQYF

abundance: once
j_gene: TRBJ2-5
d_gene: TRBD1
v_gene: TRBV11-1
CDR3nt: TGTGCCAGCAGCTTAGGTGGGGACAGGGGCGGTGAGACCCAGTACTTC
CDR3aa: CASSLGGDRGGETQYF

abundance: NA
j_gene: TRBJ1-1
d_gene: NA
v_gene: TRBV7-6
CDR3nt: TGTGCCAGCAGCTTAGGACCTCGGACTGAAGCTTTCTTT
CDR3aa: CASSLGPRTEAFF

abundance: NA
j_gene: TRBJ2-1
d_gene: NA
v_gene: TRBV5-4
CDR3nt: TGTGCCAGCAGCTTGGGCAGAAACAATGAGCAGTTCTTC
CDR3aa: CASSLGRNNEQFF

abundance: NA
j_gene: TRBJ2-7
d_gene: NA
v_gene: TRBV3-1/TRBV3-2
CDR3nt: TGTGCCAGCAGCCAAGGAGGGAAGTCGAGGTACGAGCAGTACTTC
CDR3aa: CASSQGGKSRYEQYF

abundance: NA
j_gene: TRBJ2-1
d_gene: TRBD2
v_gene: TRBV28
CDR3nt: TGTGCCAGCAGTTTAGCGGGAGGGTACAATGAGCAGTTCTTC
CDR3aa: CASSLAGGYNEQFF

abundance: once
j_gene: TRBJ1-4
d_gene: NA
v_gene: TRBV27
CDR3nt: TGTGCCAGCAGTTCCGACTGGGCCGAATCGGAAAAACTGTTTTTT
CDR3aa: CASSSDWAESEKLFF

abundance: once
j_gene: TRBJ1-2
d_gene: NA
v_gene: TRBV5-1
CDR3nt: TGCGCCAGCAGCCGAGACAGTACCTATGGCTACACCTTC
CDR3aa: CASSRDSTYGYTF

abundance: NA
j_gene: TRBJ2-5
d_gene: NA
v_gene: TRBV27
CDR3nt: TGTGCCAGCAGTTTTTACGGAGGAGGGGCAGAGACCCAGTACTTC
CDR3aa: CASSFYGGGAETQYF

abundance: once
j_gene: TRBJ1-2
d_gene: NA
v_gene: TRBV6-5
CDR3nt: TGTGCCAGCAGTTACCTACAGAACTATGGCTACACCTTC
CDR3aa: CASSYLQNYGYTF

abundance: NA
j_gene: TRBJ1-1
d_gene: TRBD1
v_gene: TRBV18
CDR3nt: TGTGCCAGCTCACCTCCGGGACAGGGAGGGAAAACTGAAGCTTTCTTT
CDR3aa: CASSPPGQGGKTEAFF

abundance: NA
j_gene: TRBJ1-2
d_gene: NA
v_gene: TRBV28
CDR3nt: TGTGCCAGCAGTGCAGGGCCCTATGGCTACACCTTC
CDR3aa: CASSAGPYGYTF

abundance: few
j_gene: TRBJ1-1
d_gene: NA
v_gene: TRBV5-1
CDR3nt: TGCGCCAGCAGCTTGGAAGTGAACACTGAAGCTTTCTTT
CDR3aa: CASSLEVNTEAFF

abundance: NA
j_gene: TRBJ2-5
d_gene: TRBD1
v_gene: TRBV5-1
CDR3nt: TGCGCCAGCAGCTTGGGGGACAGGGGGAAAGAGACCCAGTACTTC
CDR3aa: CASSLGDRGKETQYF

abundance: once
j_gene: TRBJ1-6
d_gene: TRBD1
v_gene: TRBV4-1
CDR3nt: TGCGCCAGCAGCTACGGGACAGGGGGCTTGGTAACTTCACCCCTCCACTTT
CDR3aa: CASSYGTGGLVTSPLHF

abundance: many
j_gene: TRBJ1-6
d_gene: NA
v_gene: TRBV2
CDR3nt: TGTGCCAGCAGTGACACGAATTCACCCCTCCACTTT
CDR3aa: CASSDTNSPLHF

abundance: NA
j_gene: TRBJ1-1
d_gene: NA
v_gene: TRBV7-9
CDR3nt: TGTGCCAGCAGCTTGGGGGTTGGTCTAGCTGAAGCTTTCTTT
CDR3aa: CASSLGVGLAEAFF